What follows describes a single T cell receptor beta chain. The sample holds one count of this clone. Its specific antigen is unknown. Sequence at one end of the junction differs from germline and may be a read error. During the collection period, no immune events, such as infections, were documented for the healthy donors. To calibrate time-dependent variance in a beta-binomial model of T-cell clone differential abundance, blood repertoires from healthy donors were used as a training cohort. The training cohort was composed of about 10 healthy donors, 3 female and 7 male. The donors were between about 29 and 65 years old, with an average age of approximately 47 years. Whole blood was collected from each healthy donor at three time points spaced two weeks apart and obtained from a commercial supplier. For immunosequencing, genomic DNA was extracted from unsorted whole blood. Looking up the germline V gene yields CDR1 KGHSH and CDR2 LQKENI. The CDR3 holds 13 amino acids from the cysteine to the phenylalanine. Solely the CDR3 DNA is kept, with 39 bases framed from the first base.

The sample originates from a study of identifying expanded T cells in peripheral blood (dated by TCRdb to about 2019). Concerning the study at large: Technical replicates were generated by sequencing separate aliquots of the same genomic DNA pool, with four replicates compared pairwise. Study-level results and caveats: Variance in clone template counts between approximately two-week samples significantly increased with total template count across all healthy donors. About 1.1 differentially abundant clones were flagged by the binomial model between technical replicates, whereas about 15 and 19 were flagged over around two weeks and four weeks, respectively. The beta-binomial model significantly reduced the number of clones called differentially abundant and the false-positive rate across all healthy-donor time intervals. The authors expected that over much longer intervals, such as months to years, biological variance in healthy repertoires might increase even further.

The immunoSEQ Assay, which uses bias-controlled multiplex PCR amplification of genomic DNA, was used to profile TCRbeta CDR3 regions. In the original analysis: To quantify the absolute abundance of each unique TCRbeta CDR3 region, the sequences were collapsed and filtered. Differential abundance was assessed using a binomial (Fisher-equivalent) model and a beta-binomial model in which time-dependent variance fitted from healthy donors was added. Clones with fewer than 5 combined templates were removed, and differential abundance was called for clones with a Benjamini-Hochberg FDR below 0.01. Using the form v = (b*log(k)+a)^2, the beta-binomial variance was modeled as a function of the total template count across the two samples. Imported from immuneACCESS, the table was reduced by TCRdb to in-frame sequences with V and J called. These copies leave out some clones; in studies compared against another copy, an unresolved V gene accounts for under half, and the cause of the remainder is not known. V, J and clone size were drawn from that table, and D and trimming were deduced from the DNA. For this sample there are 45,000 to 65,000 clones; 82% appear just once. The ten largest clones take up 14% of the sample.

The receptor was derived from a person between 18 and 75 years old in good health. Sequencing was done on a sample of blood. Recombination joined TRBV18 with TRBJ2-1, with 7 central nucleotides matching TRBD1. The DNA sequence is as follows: TGTGCCAGCTTACCAGGGACAGACAATGAGCAGTTCTTC. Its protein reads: CASLPGTDNEQFF.